One and the same sample provided the 25 T cell receptor beta chains below, sequenced in a study of regulatory T cells in long-lasting Graves disease. CDR3 regions were amplified by Arm-PCR using iRepertoire HTBI primers to build TCR beta libraries. TCRdb independently ran MiXCR on the multiplex PCR reads; one entry per CDR3 protein. The data contain hundreds of thousands of distinct CDR3 sequences, 15% to 20% of them singletons. The time point is: newly diagnosed GD, antithyroid drugs for less than 3 months. Preparation of the TCR library used RNA extracted from PBMCs. The sample was also linked to a second study, of T cells in Graves' hyperthyroidism and ophthalmopathy.

Sequencing was performed on peripheral blood mononuclear cells (PBMCs), taken at new diagnosis, from a patient treated with antithyroid drugs. These receptor sequences come from a woman aged 40-65 years with Graves disease.

This clonotype was detected many times. V gene TRBV20-1 combines with J gene TRBJ2-7; 11 positions agree with TRBD2. The germline V gene encodes CDR1 DFQATT and CDR2 SNEGSKA (reference sequence). This CDR3 is 13 amino acids long. Germline trimming cut 5 bases from V and 7 bases from J; bases unmatched to any gene: 7. The CDR3 sequence: CSALSGGAGEQYF. The CDR3 region has the DNA TGCAGTGCTCTTAGCGGGGGGGCCGGTGAGCAGTACTTC.

V gene TRBV6-1 combines with J gene TRBJ2-1; unclear D gene. The V gene's germline CDR1 is MNHNS and CDR2 SASEGT. The CDR3 consists of 13 residues. Trimming took off 8 bases at V and 3 bases at J, with 11 bases between the two ends. The chain's CDR3 is CASRVGIYNEQFF. In nucleotides, the CDR3 is TGTGCCAGCCGGGTTGGGATCTACAATGAGCAGTTCTTC.

This clonotype has at least ten counts. CDR3 loop: CASSFGQGNSPLHF. As DNA, the CDR3 is TGTGCCAGCAGTTTCGGACAGGGGAATTCACCCCTCCACTTT. The V gene is TRBV28, the J gene TRBJ1-6; TRBD1 matches 9 bases. The V and J ends lost 3 bases and 7 bases, in that order; junction bases with no gene match: 1. The CDR3 is 14 residues long. Germline assignment: CDR1 MDHEN and CDR2 SYDVKM.

The chain recombines TRBV3-1 with TRBJ1-1, with 9 bases fitting TRBD1. J lost 5 bases, V lost 3 bases, and 13 bases had no gene match. Germline assignment: CDR1 LGHDT and CDR2 YNNKEL (reference sequence). The CDR3 is 17 residues long. The CDR3: CASSHLFRGQGGTEAFF. The CDR3 DNA sequence: TGTGCCAGCAGCCACTTATTTAGGGGACAGGGAGGGACTGAAGCTTTCTTT. Full variable domain (missing parts from reference TRBV3-1 and TRBJ1-1): DTAVSQTPKYLVTQMGNDKSIKCEQNLGHDTMYWYKQDSKKFLKIMFSYNNKELIINETVPNRFSPKSPDKAHLNLHINSLELGDSAVYFCASSHLFRGQGGTEAFFGQGTRLTVV.

The chain recombines TRBV25-1 with TRBJ1-2, with D possibly matching TRBD1 (6 bases). CDR3 size: 13 residues. Germline-derived CDR1 and CDR2 are MGHDK and SYGVNS. Trimming pared 4 bases from V and 6 bases from J, leaving 12 bases between. The CDR3 DNA sequence: TGTGCCAGCAGTGCAGGGCACAGGGATGGCTACACCTTC. Encoded protein: CASSAGHRDGYTF.

This clonotype has only a few counts. This chain connects TRBV19 to TRBJ2-1; tentatively, D is TRBD1 or TRBD2 (5 bases each). The CDR3 covers 14 residues. The germline V and J ends were trimmed by 10 bases and 4 bases, with 17 bases remaining between them. Germline values: CDR1 LNHDA, CDR2 SQIVND (reference sequence). Written as DNA, the CDR3 is TGTGCCACCGGGACCAACGGACTGTACAATGAGCAGTTCTTC. It specifies CATGTNGLYNEQFF.

The V call is TRBV28, the J call TRBJ2-5, with D perhaps being TRBD1 or TRBD2 (6 bases each). CDR3 length: 15 residues. Germline V gene lookup returns CDR1 MDHEN and CDR2 SYDVKM. Deletions cut 6 bases from V and 3 bases from J, with 17 bases between. The CDR3 nucleotides are TGTGCCAGCAGCCCCGGGCCAGGGGAGGAAGAGACCCAGTACTTC. It codes for CASSPGPGEEETQYF.

This clonotype came up many times. V and J are TRBV5-6 and TRBJ2-1, with unresolved D. Germline CDR1 SGHDT, CDR2 YYEEEE. V was cut by 4 bases and J by 6 bases, with 8 bases left in between. This CDR3 spans 12 amino acids. The CDR3, as DNA: TGTGCCAGCAGCCCCCCCGGCAATGAGCAGTTCTTC. Translating gives CASSPPGNEQFF.

CDR3 loop: CASSFGTGADGEKLFF. The CDR3 DNA sequence: TGTGCCAGCAGCTTCGGGACAGGGGCCGACGGTGAAAAACTGTTTTTT. The chain links TRBV7-9 to TRBJ1-4; 10 nucleotides agree with TRBD1. Germline CDR1 reads SEHNR; CDR2 reads FQNEAQ (reference sequence). The ends lost 3 bases at V and 7 bases at J; junction bases unmatched: 8. This CDR3 is 16 amino acids long.

The chain employs TRBV7-3 and TRBJ2-5; possible D gene TRBD2, 7 bases. Trimming left V 5 bases short and J 7 bases short, with 26 bases between. This CDR3 spans 17 amino acids. The germline CDR1 and CDR2 sequences are SGHTA and FQGTGA. The CDR3 DNA follows: TGTGCCAGCAGCCCCGACGGGGGAGGGGGGTCCCTTGGGACCCAGTACTTC. It specifies CASSPDGGGGSLGTQYF.

This clonotype was recorded a few times. This chain uses TRBV7-9 with TRBJ1-4, with 7 positions matching TRBD1. The CDR3 is 15 residues long. Germline V gives CDR1 SEHNR, CDR2 FQNEAQ (reference sequence). The trim removed 5 bases at V and 8 bases at J, leaving 11 bases unmatched. The CDR3 protein is CASSLRTGAGEKLFF. In DNA, the CDR3 is TGTGCCAGCAGCCTCCGCACAGGGGCGGGGGAAAAACTGTTTTTT.

This clonotype has just a few counts. The chain recombines TRBV7-2 with TRBJ1-1, with a possible D match to TRBD1 (5 bases). This CDR3 is 13 amino acids long. CDR1 is SGHTA, CDR2 FQGNSA, per germline. Trimming cost V 5 bases and J 7 bases, with 14 bases left between them. DNA of the CDR3: TGTGCCAGCAGCGGTAGACGGGGACTTGAAGCTTTCTTT. Translating gives CASSGRRGLEAFF.

Of note for this clonotype: Since no conserved phenylalanine or tryptophan closes the CDR3, a read error is the likely cause. This chain joins TRBV11-2 and TRBJ2-1, with TRBD2 identical over 10 bases. Trimming removed 5 bases from V and 7 bases from J; junction bases left unmatched: 11. CDR1 SGHAT and CDR2 FQNNGV come from the germline V gene. The CDR3 spans 16 residues. The DNA for the CDR3 is TGTGCCAGCAGCGACTTAGCGGGGGGAAAAATGAATGAGCAGTTCTCC. Its translation is CASSDLAGGKMNEQFS.

This clonotype was recorded many times. The chain joins TRBV28 to TRBJ2-4; D possibly corresponds to TRBD2 (7 bases). Trimming took off 2 bases at V and 1 base at J, with 15 bases between the two ends. In germline, CDR1 is MDHEN, CDR2 SYDVKM. The CDR3 loop spans 17 amino acids. The CDR3 sequence: CASSLGGAGRAKNIQYF. The DNA of the CDR3 is TGTGCCAGCAGTTTAGGGGGGGCAGGTCGGGCCAAAAACATTCAGTACTTC.

This clonotype occurred a few times. The CDR3 protein is CSARDSVGATLGHEQYF. Written as DNA, the CDR3 is TGCAGTGCTAGAGATAGCGTCGGGGCCACCCTTGGCCACGAGCAGTACTTC. The J gene is TRBJ2-7, the V gene TRBV20-1; either TRBD1 or TRBD2 may fit D (5 bases each). CDR3 length equals 17 residues. V was cut by 0 bases and J by 5 bases, with 23 bases left in between. CDR1 is DFQATT, CDR2 SNEGSKA, per germline (reference sequence).

The sample holds a few counts of this clonotype. Given a much more abundant clone one base away, this may be a read error. This chain links TRBV2 with TRBJ1-1, with 9 nucleotides matching TRBD1. The CDR3 totals 14 residues. CDR1 and CDR2 (germline): SNHLY, FYNNEI. This CDR3 is CASRGQGRDTGAFF. The CDR3 DNA reads as TGTGCCAGCAGGGGACAGGGACGGGACACTGGAGCTTTCTTT.

Points on this clonotype: At one of its ends the junction is not consistent with the germline gene, which may arise from a read error. The chain employs TRBV3-1 and TRBJ2-2; TRBD1 might be the D (6 bases). This CDR3 contains 16 residues. From germline, CDR1 is LGHDT and CDR2 YNNKEL (reference sequence). As DNA, the CDR3 is TGTGCCAGCAGCTATGACAGGCTCAGGAACACCGGGGAGCTGCTTTTT. Translating gives CASSYDRLRNTGELLF.

This clonotype showed up many times. The chain links TRBV27 to TRBJ1-1; the D gene is possibly TRBD1 (6 bases). Germline loops: CDR1 MNHEY, CDR2 SMNVEV (reference sequence). The V and J ends lost 2 bases and 4 bases respectively, with 14 bases between them. This CDR3 is built from 15 residues. The DNA for the CDR3 is TGTGCCAGCAGTTTAACCCTCAGGGGATCCACTGAAGCTTTCTTT. It is translated as CASSLTLRGSTEAFF.

In this sample, this clonotype turned up many times. This chain links TRBV11-2 with TRBJ1-4, with 9 bases matching TRBD1. V shed 4 bases and J 7 bases; nucleotides not matched to a gene: 10. The CDR3 has 16 amino acids. CDR1 and CDR2 from the germline V gene are SGHAT and FQNNGV. DNA of the CDR3: TGTGCCAGCAGCTACAAACCACAGGGGGCGACTGAAAAACTGTTTTTT. Translation gives CASSYKPQGATEKLFF.

This clonotype occurred many times. The chain employs TRBV12-3 or TRBV12-4 and TRBJ1-5; D unclear. This CDR3 contains 13 residues. The germline V and J ends were trimmed by 3 bases and 5 bases, with 8 bases remaining between them. The DNA for the CDR3 is TGTGCCAGCAGTTTGGTGATGGATCAGCCCCAGCATTTT. Encoded protein: CASSLVMDQPQHF.

This clonotype was recorded at least ten times. V gene TRBV2 combines with J gene TRBJ1-2; D may be TRBD1 (5 bases). Germline V gene data show CDR1 as SNHLY and CDR2 as FYNNEI. CDR3 length equals 12 residues. V gave up 7 bases and J gave up 4 bases, with 10 bases separating them. The CDR3 DNA is TGTGCCAGCAATTCCGACAGCTATGGCTACACCTTC. Translation gives CASNSDSYGYTF.

This clonotype was counted between two and nine times. CDR3 protein: CASTGQGIGKLFF. The DNA of the CDR3 is TGTGCCAGCACGGGACAGGGTATAGGAAAACTGTTTTTT. V gene TRBV27 combines with J gene TRBJ1-4; 9 bases agree with TRBD1. With V trimmed by 7 bases and J by 10 bases, 7 bases remained unmatched. The CDR3 totals 13 residues. Germline CDR1 MNHEY, CDR2 SMNVEV (reference sequence).

In this sample, this clonotype turned up a few times. The genes are TRBV5-6 and TRBJ2-3; TRBD1 aligns across 8 bases. V lost 4 bases and J lost 1; bases outside the gene matches: 8. CDR3 length equals 16 residues. Germline V gene lookup returns CDR1 SGHDT and CDR2 YYEEEE. CDR3 in amino acids: CASSPRTGLGTDTQYF. In DNA form, the CDR3 reads TGTGCCAGCAGCCCGCGGACAGGGTTGGGCACAGATACGCAGTATTTT.

There are many counts of this clonotype. The gene calls are TRBV27 and TRBJ2-7; 9 bases are a match to TRBD1. CDR1 and CDR2 from the germline V gene are MNHEY and SMNVEV (reference sequence). The CDR3 has 14 residues. Trimming took 6 bases from V and 3 from J; bases not matched to a gene: 6. CDR3 nucleotides: TGTGCCAGCAGGATGGACAGGGGTAGCTACGAGCAGTACTTC. Protein product: CASRMDRGSYEQYF.

The rearrangement links TRBV19 to TRBJ1-6; TRBD1 aligns across 7 bases. The CDR3 runs to 13 residues. V was pared by 7 bases and J by 9 bases, with 6 bases of the junction left unmatched. Germline CDR1 reads LNHDA; CDR2 reads SQIVND (reference sequence). CDR3 residues: CASKEGGGSPLHF. As DNA, the CDR3 is TGTGCCAGTAAAGAAGGGGGCGGTTCACCCCTCCACTTT.